This record covers a single T cell receptor beta chain. Its target is unknown. The V gene lost 5 bases and the J gene lost 1 base, with 11 bases spanning the gap. Per germline, CDR1 SNHLY and CDR2 FYNNEI. CDR3 length: 14 amino acids. Unique molecular identifier tags were affixed to discrete cDNA molecules. TCRdb re-called the 5' RACE reads through MiXCR, storing one row per CDR3 protein. This sample yields around 67,000 distinct CDR3 sequences, of which approximately 10% are seen a single time; 4.5% to 7% belongs to the top ten. The data stem from a study of early T cells in non-severe SARS-CoV-2 infection. Study at large: It was bulk RNA from unsorted whole blood that was sequenced, and the chains were unpaired. Study findings and constraints: Private and CD4 specificities were missed by VDJdb matching, which favored anti-spike CD8 responses.

The specimen comprised whole blood, sampled at baseline. The sequence was collected from an adult who was a healthcare worker with PCR-confirmed SARS-CoV-2 infection or an uninfected control (not recorded which). The chain couples TRBV2 to TRBJ1-1; perhaps TRBD1 as D (6 bases). This CDR3 is CASSPGGANTEAFF. Written as DNA, the CDR3 is TGTGCCAGCAGTCCGGGGGGGGCGAACACTGAAGCTTTCTTT.